A selection of T cell receptor beta chains follows, all from one sample in a study of blood T cell repertoires in COVID-19. Sequenced by immunoSEQ multiplex PCR; TCRdb stores in-frame clones only, minus some. The data contain 140,000 or so clones, 88% of them singletons. Sequencing was performed on peripheral blood. Receptors originate from a man aged 65-85 years with acute or convalescent COVID-19. The CDR3 runs from the conserved cysteine through the conserved F or W.

V	CDR3
TRBV7-2	CASSLVSAGVPTDTQYF
TRBV5-1	CASSLPSTGTSGSTNEQFF
TRBV3-1/TRBV3-2	CASSPMVFGSRDRDIQYF
TRBV28	CASSPLYGREGMNIQYF
TRBV7-7	CASSLGGAAQETQYF
TRBV5-1	CASSHSGPSTDTQYF
TRBV6-6	CASSYSAGGPKDEQYF
TRBV7-6	CASSPLVGQGISGELFF
TRBV25-1	CASSKYRGVEEQYF
TRBV11-2	CASSLFGVTLNEQFF